This T cell receptor (beta chain) was identified in a study of T cell changes during pregnancy in multiple sclerosis. Measured with immunoSEQ multiplex PCR; TCRdb has only the in-frame clones, and not every one. The table has 90,000 or so clones, 85% to 95% seen once; the top ten hold 0.85% to 0.95%. The germline V gene has CDR1 SSHAT and CDR2 FNYEAQ (reference sequence). The V segment lost 5 bases and the J segment 5 bases; nucleotides outside the gene matches: 12. The CDR3 covers 16 residues. This chain joins TRBV7-7 and TRBJ2-1; 7 bases agree with TRBD2. This clonotype was sampled from a female donor with multiple sclerosis, enrolled in a pregnancy study. This specimen was peripheral blood, taken before pregnancy. The CDR3 coding sequence is TGTGCCAGCAGCCCAACCCCCGGGGGGAAGAACAATGAGCAGTTCTTC. Its translation is CASSPTPGGKNNEQFF.